The entry below describes one TCR beta chain. Its matching antigen is unknown. Controls had myeloablative marrow grafts with methotrexate and calcineurin inhibitor, sampled at 1 year. This specimen comes from a study of T cells after posttransplantation cyclophosphamide. The V end was cut by 1 base, the J end by 5 bases, with 8 bases between. This CDR3 is built from 13 residues. CDR1 is SGHVS, CDR2 FQNEAQ, per germline. TCRdb keeps only in-frame clones here, not all; method: immunoSEQ multiplex PCR. The data hold 3,500 to 4,000 clones, with about 81% observed a single time. Study-wide findings and caveats: Recipient CMV seropositivity and CMV reactivation strongly tracked TRB clonality.

The TCR comes from a female patient aged 50-65 years who received an allogeneic stem cell transplant from an unrelated donor, was CMV-positive, and had acute and chronic GVHD. The graft donor may account for some of the T cells. This sequence joins TRBV7-8 and TRBJ1-1; unclear D gene. Sequencing was performed on PBMCs, taken after allogeneic stem cell transplant with calcineurin inhibitor and methotrexate. CDR3 in amino acids: CASSLVGVTEAFF. The CDR3 nucleotides read TGTGCCAGCAGCTTAGTCGGTGTAACTGAAGCTTTCTTT.